This T cell receptor (beta chain) emerged from a study of blood T cell repertoires in COVID-19. Turning to the study itself: Samples of COVID-19 (acute and convalescent) were obtained from the United States, Italy and Spain. Sample material is recorded as cDNA or gDNA derived from T cells, B-cell-depleted T cells, or PBMCs.

The V end was cut by 5 bases, the J end by 5 bases, with 7 bases between. There are 13 residues in the CDR3. From germline, CDR1 is SGHTA and CDR2 FQGNSA. Profiling relied on immunoSEQ multiplex PCR, and the TCRdb table lists in-frame clones only, not all of them. Counted here are roughly 150,000 clones, around 89% occurring once; the ten biggest clones make up 2% to 2.5%. V gene TRBV7-2 combines with J gene TRBJ1-6, with a tentative D call TRBD1 (5 bases). The sequenced sample consisted of peripheral blood. This TCR came from a man aged 50 or older who had recovered from COVID-19. CDR3 region: CASSVQDNSPLHF. DNA for the CDR3: TGTGCCAGCAGCGTACAGGATAATTCACCCCTCCACTTT.